One and the same sample provided the 3 T cell receptor beta chains below, sequenced in a study of blood T cell repertoires in COVID-19. The repertoire was sequenced with immunoSEQ multiplex PCR; TCRdb's copy has only in-frame clones and lacks some. Among approximately 52,000 clones listed, about 88% were seen once. The source material was peripheral blood. These TCRs come from a man in his 60s with acute or convalescent COVID-19.

In this sample, this clone turned up once. The rearrangement uses TRBV7-2 and TRBJ2-5, with 8 nucleotides matching TRBD1. The trim removed 1 base at V and 4 bases at J, leaving 11 bases unmatched. Germline loops: CDR1 SGHTA, CDR2 FQGNSA. The CDR3 is 17 residues long. DNA for the CDR3: TGTGCCAGCAGCTTAGTTAGGAACGACAGGGGCCCAGAGACCCAGTACTTC. It translates to CASSLVRNDRGPETQYF.

The chain links TRBV5-1 to TRBJ2-7; 8 bases agree with TRBD1. From germline, CDR1 is SGHRS and CDR2 YFSETQ. The CDR3 consists of 16 residues. Losses at the gene ends were 0 bases for V and 6 bases for J; bases not matched to a gene: 11. CDR3 bases: TGCGCCAGCAGCTTGGCCAGTGACAGGGGTTTCATCGAGCAGTACTTC. Translation: CASSLASDRGFIEQYF.

In its sample, this clone was seen once. The rearrangement uses TRBV27 and TRBJ1-6; TRBD1 aligns across 8 bases. The junction had 13 bases not matched to a gene; V was cut back by 11 bases and J by 10 bases. Germline CDR1 is MNHEY and CDR2 is SMNVEV (reference sequence). The CDR3 runs to 14 residues. Written as DNA, the CDR3 is TGTGCCCCCAATCAGGGGGCGGCTGGATCACCCCTCCACTTT. As protein: CAPNQGAAGSPLHF.